These 2 T cell receptor beta chains share one sample of origin, sequenced in a study of PD-L1 blockade in urothelial cancer. Produced via immunoSEQ multiplex PCR; TCRdb's table is partial and in-frame only. The table records tens of thousands of clones, about 90% of them present only once. The time point was: peripheral blood 6 weeks after treatment start. Specimen: PBMCs, collected around atezolizumab (anti-PD-L1) treatment. The receptors shown here come from an older woman with urothelial cancer.

This chain joins TRBV4-1 and TRBJ2-2; no firm D call. Germline assignment: CDR1 MGHRA and CDR2 YSYEKL. The CDR3 has 12 residues. Trimming stripped 4 bases from V and 4 bases from J, with 4 bases between. CDR3 bases: TGCGCCAGCAGCCCAGGCACCGGGGAGCTGTTTTTT. It encodes CASSPGTGELFF.

The chain uses TRBV7-9 and TRBJ2-2; 8 positions agree with TRBD1. With V trimmed by 5 bases and J by 5 bases, 7 bases remained unmatched. The length of the CDR3 is 15 residues. Germline V gene data show CDR1 as SEHNR and CDR2 as FQNEAQ (reference sequence). The CDR3: CASSLRGLGTGELFF. The CDR3 DNA sequence: TGTGCCAGCAGCCTCAGGGGGCTGGGGACCGGGGAGCTGTTTTTT. Full variable domain (rest looked up from reference TRBV7-9 and TRBJ2-2): DTGVSQNPRHKITKRGQNVTFRCDPISEHNRLYWYRQTLGQGPEFLTYFQNEAQLEKSRLLSDRFSAERPKGSFSTLEIQRTEQGDSAMYLCASSLRGLGTGELFFGEGSRLTVL.